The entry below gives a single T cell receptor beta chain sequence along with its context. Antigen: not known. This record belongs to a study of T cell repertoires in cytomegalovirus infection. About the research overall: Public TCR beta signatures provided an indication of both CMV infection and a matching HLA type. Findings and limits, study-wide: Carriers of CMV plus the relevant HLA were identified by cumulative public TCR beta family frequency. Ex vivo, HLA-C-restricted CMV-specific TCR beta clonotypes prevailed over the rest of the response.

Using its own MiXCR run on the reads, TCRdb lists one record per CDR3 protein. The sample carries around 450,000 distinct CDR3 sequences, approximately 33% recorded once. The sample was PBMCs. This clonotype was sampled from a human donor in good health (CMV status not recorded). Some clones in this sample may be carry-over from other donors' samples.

CDR3 bases: TGTGCCAGCAGCTTCCCGGGTGGAAGTGAGACCCAGTACTTC. Translating it yields CASSFPGGSETQYF. The rearrangement uses TRBV11-2 and TRBJ2-5, with no clear D. The length of the CDR3 is 14 residues. The V end lost 3 bases, the J end lost 5 bases, and 13 bases lay between the germline ends. The germline V gene encodes CDR1 SGHAT and CDR2 FQNNGV.